Below are 14 T cell receptor beta chains sequenced from a single sample in a study of T cell repertoires in cytomegalovirus infection. TCRdb independently ran MiXCR on the reads; one entry per CDR3 protein. The data contain approximately 260,000 distinct CDR3 sequences, less than 25% of them singletons. Their antigens are not known. The starting material was cultured PBMCs, obtained from culture after CMV antigen stimulation. These receptors came from a human donor in good health (CMV status not recorded). Some clones in this sample may be carry-over from other donors' samples.

The rearrangement uses TRBV12-3 or TRBV12-4 and TRBJ1-4; a weak D match, TRBD1 (5 bases). This CDR3 comprises 14 residues. The germline V and J ends were trimmed by 3 bases and 4 bases, with 9 bases remaining between them. The CDR3 spells CASSFRQSNEKLFF. CDR3 in DNA: TGTGCCAGCAGTTTCCGACAGAGTAATGAAAAACTGTTTTTT.

V usage is TRBV7-2 and J usage is TRBJ1-1, with no clear D. Germline CDR1 and CDR2: SGHTA and FQGNSA. The CDR3 runs 13 residues. Trimming cost V 8 bases and J 5 bases, with 15 bases left between them. CDR3 DNA: TGTGCCAGCTCTAATCAAGGGCGGACTGAAGCTTTCTTT. It yields the protein CASSNQGRTEAFF.

The V and J genes are TRBV2 and TRBJ1-5; D is undetermined. Germline CDR1 and CDR2: SNHLY and FYNNEI. The length of the CDR3 is 14 residues. V was trimmed by 0 bases and J by 5 bases, leaving 8 bases between them. The CDR3 sequence: CASSEAGRYQPQHF. DNA of the CDR3: TGTGCCAGCAGTGAAGCCGGAAGATATCAGCCCCAGCATTTT. Variable domain in full (rest from reference TRBV2 and TRBJ1-5): EPEVTQTPSHQVTQMGQEVILRCVPISNHLYFYWYRQILGQKVEFLVSFYNNEISEKSEIFDDQFSVERPDGSNFTLKIRSTKLEDSAMYFCASSEAGRYQPQHFGDGTRLSIL.

The V call is TRBV7-6, the J call TRBJ2-7, with D perhaps being TRBD1 or TRBD2 (5 bases each). The CDR3 has 13 amino acids. CDR1 and CDR2 from the germline V gene are SGHVS and FNYEAQ. V shed 7 bases and J shed 2 bases, with 12 bases lying between them. The CDR3 region is CASTPGAPYEQYV. CDR3 sequence (DNA): TGTGCCAGCACCCCCGGGGCCCCCTACGAGCAGTACGTC.

The chain has TRBV6-5 and TRBJ1-1; 7 bases are shared with TRBD1. In germline, CDR1 is MNHEY, CDR2 SVGAGI. V lost 0 bases and J lost 3; bases outside the gene matches: 4. The CDR3 runs 15 residues. The CDR3 protein is CASSYSNRGDTEAFF. The DNA for the CDR3 is TGTGCCAGCAGTTACTCGAACAGGGGAGACACTGAAGCTTTCTTT.

The genes are TRBV4-3 and TRBJ1-2, with TRBD1 as a possible D gene (6 bases). This CDR3 contains 16 residues. Germline V lookup: CDR1 LGHNA, CDR2 YSLEER. Trimming removed 0 bases at V and 3 bases at J, with 14 bases between. DNA of the CDR3: TGCGCCAGCAGCCAAGATGCAACAGGGTTACACTATGGCTACACCTTC. This codes for CASSQDATGLHYGYTF.

Many counts were recorded for this clonotype. This chain uses TRBV7-2 with TRBJ1-2; D might be TRBD1 (5 bases). V was cut by 2 bases and J by 7 bases, with 17 bases left in between. Looked up from germline, CDR1 is SGHTA and CDR2 is FQGNSA. This CDR3 has 15 amino acids. Here the CDR3 reads CASSLFGAGGPGYTF. The CDR3 DNA reads TGTGCCAGCAGCTTATTCGGGGCCGGAGGCCCTGGCTACACCTTC.

V is TRBV27 and J is TRBJ2-5; D remains ambiguous. The germline V gene encodes CDR1 MNHEY and CDR2 SMNVEV (reference sequence). This CDR3 has 15 amino acids. V was pared by 2 bases and J by 4 bases, with 14 bases between. The DNA of the CDR3 is TGTGCCAGCAGTTTAACCCGAGGAACGGGAGAGACCCAGTACTTC. Its translation is CASSLTRGTGETQYF.

This clonotype was observed a handful of times. One base away lies a much larger clone, so this may be a sequencing read error. The chain is built from TRBV7-2 and TRBJ2-1, with 9 bases matching TRBD2. The trim removed 1 base at V and 15 bases at J, leaving 10 bases unmatched. Germline loops: CDR1 SGHTA, CDR2 FQGNSA. This CDR3 has 14 residues. This CDR3 is CASSLEGGGGGGFF. The CDR3, as DNA: TGTGCCAGCAGCTTAGAGGGCGGGGGGGGGGGTGGGTTCTTC.

The chain couples TRBV7-2 to TRBJ2-2; D ambiguous. This CDR3 is 16 amino acids long. In germline, CDR1 is SGHTA, CDR2 FQGNSA. The V gene lost 3 bases and the J gene lost 1 base, with 12 bases spanning the gap. The CDR3 coding sequence is TGTGCCAGCAGCTTTGTGGTCAGCATGAACACCGGGGAGCTGTTTTTT. This gives the protein CASSFVVSMNTGELFF.

In this sample, this clonotype turned up a few times. This sequence joins TRBV10-2 and TRBJ2-3, with 16 bases that match TRBD2. There are 19 residues in the CDR3. J lost 2 bases, V lost 10 bases, and 15 bases had no gene match. The V gene's germline CDR1 is WSHSY and CDR2 SAAADI. The CDR3 nucleotides read TGCGCCACCCGCCCGGGACTAGCGGGAGGGCAGGTTTCCACAGATACGCAGTATTTT. This codes for CATRPGLAGGQVSTDTQYF.

The sample holds many counts of this clonotype. CDR3 bases: TGTGCCAGCAGCTTCAGCGGGAGGCTCCAAGAGACCCAGTACTTC. Translated: CASSFSGRLQETQYF. The chain recombines TRBV13 with TRBJ2-5; 9 bases line up with TRBD2. Looked up from germline, CDR1 is PRHDT and CDR2 is FYEKMQ (reference sequence). The ends lost 3 bases at V and 1 base at J; junction bases unmatched: 3. CDR3 length: 15 amino acids.

This clonotype has only a few counts. The chain uses TRBV6-1 and TRBJ2-1; D may be TRBD2 (6 bases). CDR3 length equals 15 residues. Trimming removed 7 bases at V and 8 bases at J, with 21 bases between. CDR1 is MNHNS and CDR2 is SASEGT in the germline V gene. This chain's CDR3 is CASTQTPGTWYEQFF. In nucleotides, the CDR3 is TGTGCCAGCACCCAAACCCCCGGGACTTGGTATGAGCAGTTCTTC.

This clonotype showed up just once. This chain connects TRBV28 to TRBJ1-1; D may be TRBD1 (6 bases). Germline V lookup: CDR1 MDHEN, CDR2 SYDVKM. With 10 bases removed from V and 3 bases from J, the gap between germline ends came to 12 bases. This CDR3 region has 12 residues. In DNA, the CDR3 is TGTGCCACCGGACAGATTCACACTGAAGCTTTCTTT. It codes for CATGQIHTEAFF.